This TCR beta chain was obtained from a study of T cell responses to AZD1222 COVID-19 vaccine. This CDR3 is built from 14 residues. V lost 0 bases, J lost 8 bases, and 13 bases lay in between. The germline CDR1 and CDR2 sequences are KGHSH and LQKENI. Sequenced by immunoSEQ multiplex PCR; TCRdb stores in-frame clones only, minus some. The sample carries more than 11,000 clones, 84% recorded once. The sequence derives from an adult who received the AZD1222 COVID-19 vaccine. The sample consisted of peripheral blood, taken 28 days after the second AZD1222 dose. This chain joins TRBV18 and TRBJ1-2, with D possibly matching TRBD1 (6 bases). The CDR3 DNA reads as TGTGCCAGCTCACCACCGCAGGGGCAAGGGGGCTACACCTTC. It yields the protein CASSPPQGQGGYTF.